The 24 T cell receptor beta chains below come from one sample, sequenced in a study of blood T cell repertoires in COVID-19. TCRdb keeps only in-frame clones here, not all; method: immunoSEQ multiplex PCR. This sample has approximately 240,000 clones, with around four fifths found just once. The specimen sequenced was peripheral blood. The receptors come from a woman aged 60-75 years with active or convalescent COVID-19.

This sequence joins TRBV30 and TRBJ2-1; TRBD2 agrees at 8 bases. Per germline, CDR1 GTSNPN and CDR2 SVGIG (reference sequence). The CDR3 has 15 residues. J lost 7 bases, V lost 4 bases, and 12 bases had no gene match. This CDR3 is CAWTISGGPGNEQFF. CDR3 sequence (DNA): TGTGCCTGGACTATCTCGGGAGGGCCGGGTAATGAGCAGTTCTTC. Based on the CDR3 plus reference TRBV30 and TRBJ2-1, the full variable domain is SQTIHQWPATLVQPVGSPLSLECTVEGTSNPNLYWYRQAAGRGLQLLFYSVGIGQISSEVPQNLSASRPQDRQFILSSKKLLLSDSGFYLCAWTISGGPGNEQFFGPGTRLTVL.

The chain carries TRBV25-1 and TRBJ2-5, with a possible D match to TRBD1 (6 bases). The ends were cut back, 4 bases at V and 4 bases at J, with 19 bases in the middle. Germline V gives CDR1 MGHDK, CDR2 SYGVNS. The CDR3 is 16 amino acids. The CDR3 is CASSGAGDQPAETQYF. CDR3 nucleotide sequence: TGTGCCAGCAGTGGGGCAGGGGACCAACCCGCAGAGACCCAGTACTTC.

This chain uses TRBV30 with TRBJ1-2, with 7 bases aligning to TRBD1. The CDR3 spans 12 residues. Germline CDR1 and CDR2: GTSNPN and SVGIG (reference sequence). The junction had 4 bases not matched to a gene; V was cut back by 2 bases and J by 7 bases. CDR3: CAWSRPGGGYTF. The CDR3 coding sequence is TGTGCCTGGAGTAGGCCAGGGGGTGGCTACACCTTC.

The count of this clone is one. In DNA, the CDR3 is TGTGCCAGCAGTATGAGACTAGCGATAAACCAAGAGACCCAGTACTTC. Translated: CASSMRLAINQETQYF. The chain employs TRBV2 and TRBJ2-5; 8 bases line up with TRBD2. J was trimmed by 0 bases and V by 5 bases; bases with no gene match: 8. This CDR3 comprises 16 residues. Germline V gene sequence: CDR1 SNHLY, CDR2 FYNNEI.

The gene calls are TRBV3-1 (or the pseudogene TRBV3-2) and TRBJ2-5, with a weak D call TRBD2 (6 bases). Between the trimmed V and J ends, which lost 0 bases and 6 bases, there was a span of 14 bases. Germline-derived CDR1 and CDR2 are LGHDT and YNNKEL (reference sequence). The CDR3 runs to 15 residues. In DNA, the CDR3 is TGTGCCAGCAGCCAAGATTTGTCCGGGGGAAAGACCCAGTACTTC. Its protein is CASSQDLSGGKTQYF.

This clone was seen a handful of times. The chain carries TRBV6-2 or TRBV6-3 and TRBJ1-2; 9 bases align to TRBD1. In germline, CDR1 is MNHEY, CDR2 SVGEGT. The CDR3 has 13 amino acids. The V gene end was trimmed by 4 bases and the J gene end by 7 bases; junction bases not matched to a gene: 4. CDR3 nucleotides: TGTGCCAGCAGTTTGGGACAGGGTACTGGCTACACCTTC. Its translation is CASSLGQGTGYTF.

The V gene is TRBV9, the J gene TRBJ1-4, with TRBD1 matching 10 bases. CDR3 length: 17 amino acids. Trimming took 4 bases from V and 0 from J; bases not matched to a gene: 6. Looked up from germline, CDR1 is SGDLS and CDR2 is YYNGEE. CDR3 bases: TGTGCCAGCAGCAAAAGACAGGGGGCTTCAACTAATGAAAAACTGTTTTTT. This codes for CASSKRQGASTNEKLFF.

CDR3 amino acids: CAISDTGEKETQYF. The DNA for the CDR3 is TGTGCCATCAGTGACACCGGGGAAAAAGAGACCCAGTACTTC. The chain combines TRBV10-3 with TRBJ2-5; a weak D match, TRBD2 (5 bases). The CDR3 length is 14 residues. Germline V lookup: CDR1 ENHRY, CDR2 SYGVKD. Trimming took off 3 bases at V and 3 bases at J, with 11 bases between the two ends.

V is TRBV6-1 and J is TRBJ1-1; 10 positions agree with TRBD1. V lost 3 bases, J lost 6 bases, and 7 bases stayed unmatched. Per the germline V gene, CDR1 is MNHNS and CDR2 is SASEGT. This CDR3 has 15 amino acids. CDR3 DNA: TGTGCCAGCAGTGAGGGACAGGGGCTGATATCTGAAGCTTTCTTT. It encodes CASSEGQGLISEAFF.

The rearrangement joins TRBV4-2 to TRBJ2-7; 9 positions agree with TRBD2. The CDR3 has 15 residues. From germline, CDR1 is LGHNA and CDR2 YNFKEQ. V shed 0 bases, J shed 3 bases, and the junction held 3 bases outside the gene matches. CDR3 protein: CASSQELAGHYEQYF. In DNA, the CDR3 is TGTGCCAGCAGCCAAGAACTAGCGGGCCACTACGAGCAGTACTTC.

The CDR3 sequence: CASTLDWSSYEQYF. The DNA for the CDR3 is TGTGCCAGCACCCTCGACTGGAGCTCCTACGAGCAGTACTTC. This chain uses TRBV6-5 with TRBJ2-7; no clear D. Looked up from germline, CDR1 is MNHEY and CDR2 is SVGAGI. The CDR3 is made up of 14 amino acids. V was trimmed by 7 bases and J by 0 bases, leaving 13 bases between them.

The chain is built from TRBV5-6 and TRBJ2-5; D ambiguous. The CDR3 sequence is 14 residues long. From germline, CDR1 is SGHDT and CDR2 YYEEEE. V lost 0 bases and J lost 5, with 11 bases in between. The CDR3 DNA reads TGTGCCAGCAGCTTGGGCTTTCCTCGGGAGACCCAGTACTTC. This codes for CASSLGFPRETQYF.

This clone showed up just a few times. The chain uses TRBV2 and TRBJ1-1, with 7 bases lining up with TRBD1. CDR1 is SNHLY and CDR2 is FYNNEI in the germline V gene. Unmatched junction bases numbered 7, after V lost 5 bases and J lost 4 bases. The CDR3 runs 14 residues. CDR3 sequence reads: CASSSTGMPTEAFF. The CDR3 coding sequence is TGTGCCAGCAGTTCGACAGGGATGCCCACTGAAGCTTTCTTT.

This clone was recorded only once. The chain recombines TRBV4-1 with TRBJ1-2; TRBD1 agrees at 10 bases. The trim removed 1 base at V and 4 bases at J, leaving 9 bases unmatched. The CDR3 contains 17 residues. Germline lookup yields CDR1 MGHRA and CDR2 YSYEKL. CDR3: CASSQVYPGQGIYGYTF. The CDR3 DNA reads as TGCGCCAGCAGCCAAGTTTACCCGGGACAGGGGATCTATGGCTACACCTTC.

This clone was recorded only once. The gene calls are TRBV11-2 and TRBJ2-3, with 8 bases aligning to TRBD2. From germline, CDR1 is SGHAT and CDR2 FQNNGV. The CDR3 has 15 amino acids. V lost 5 bases to trimming and J lost 4 bases; unmatched junction nucleotides: 8. The CDR3 protein is CASSRSGSGPDTQYF. CDR3 bases: TGTGCCAGCAGCCGGAGCGGGAGCGGCCCAGATACGCAGTATTTT.

The chain combines TRBV6-1 with TRBJ2-3, with 10 positions matching TRBD2. Germline assignment: CDR1 MNHNS and CDR2 SASEGT. The length of the CDR3 is 18 residues. The V and J ends lost 0 bases and 2 bases, in that order; junction bases with no gene match: 8. The chain's CDR3 is CASSEAGLAGGFTDTQYF. In DNA, the CDR3 is TGTGCCAGCAGTGAAGCGGGCTTAGCGGGAGGTTTCACAGATACGCAGTATTTT.

V gene TRBV5-1 combines with J gene TRBJ2-2; tentatively, D is TRBD2 (5 bases). The CDR3 has 16 amino acids. Germline CDR1 is SGHRS and CDR2 is YFSETQ. The V end was cut by 2 bases, the J end by 0 bases, with 11 bases between. The CDR3 reads CASSLGLASNTGELFF. The CDR3 bases are TGCGCCAGCAGCTTAGGATTAGCGTCGAACACCGGGGAGCTGTTTTTT.

V gene TRBV2 combines with J gene TRBJ1-2, with D possibly being TRBD1 (6 bases). Germline V gives CDR1 SNHLY, CDR2 FYNNEI. The CDR3 loop spans 12 amino acids. V was trimmed by 6 bases and J by 7 bases, leaving 12 bases between them. CDR3 DNA: TGTGCCAGCAGCGAGGGGGTGGGTGGCTACACCTTC. This gives the protein CASSEGVGGYTF. Complete variable domain (other parts from reference TRBV2 and TRBJ1-2): EPEVTQTPSHQVTQMGQEVILRCVPISNHLYFYWYRQILGQKVEFLVSFYNNEISEKSEIFDDQFSVERPDGSNFTLKIRSTKLEDSAMYFCASSEGVGGYTFGSGTRLTVV.

Details on this clone: This sample also contains other DNA sequences that code for the same CDR3. The rearrangement links TRBV2 to TRBJ1-1, with 9 bases fitting TRBD1. V dropped 6 bases and J dropped 4; count of bases not matched to a gene: 0. The CDR3 loop spans 12 amino acids. CDR1 SNHLY and CDR2 FYNNEI come from the germline V gene. The CDR3 reads CASRDRGTEAFF. In DNA, the CDR3 is TGTGCCAGCAGGGACAGGGGCACTGAAGCTTTCTTT. Based on the CDR3 plus reference TRBV2 and TRBJ1-1, the full variable domain is EPEVTQTPSHQVTQMGQEVILRCVPISNHLYFYWYRQILGQKVEFLVSFYNNEISEKSEIFDDQFSVERPDGSNFTLKIRSTKLEDSAMYFCASRDRGTEAFFGQGTRLTVV.

The chain employs TRBV3-1 (or the pseudogene TRBV3-2) and TRBJ2-1, with TRBD2 matching over 14 bases. CDR1 LGHDT and CDR2 YNNKEL come from the germline V gene (reference sequence). After removal of 2 bases from V and 9 bases from J, the junction contained 9 bases not matched to a gene. This CDR3 comprises 17 residues. The CDR3 here is CASSQPGLAGGGLEQFF. The CDR3 nucleotides read TGTGCCAGCAGCCAACCTGGACTAGCGGGAGGAGGGCTTGAGCAGTTCTTC.

The CDR3 bases are TGTGCCAGCAGCTTAAGAGGAGGAGGTGGCACCGGGGAGCTGTTTTTT. Translation gives CASSLRGGGGTGELFF. The genes are TRBV11-2 and TRBJ2-2; the D gene is possibly TRBD2 (5 bases). The V end was cut by 2 bases, the J end by 4 bases, with 14 bases between. Germline V lookup: CDR1 SGHAT, CDR2 FQNNGV. CDR3 length: 16 residues.

V usage is TRBV18 and J usage is TRBJ2-5, with D maybe TRBD2 (6 bases). Trimming removed 5 bases from V and 1 base from J, with 17 bases in between. CDR3 length: 16 residues. Germline V lookup: CDR1 KGHSH, CDR2 LQKENI. CDR3 loop: CASSKGGGSSQETQYF. The CDR3 DNA sequence: TGTGCCAGCTCAAAGGGCGGAGGGAGTTCCCAAGAGACCCAGTACTTC.

J is TRBJ1-5 and V is TRBV4-1, with no clear D. The CDR3 runs to 17 residues. V lost 0 bases and J 2 bases, leaving 14 bases between the germline ends. CDR1 is MGHRA, CDR2 YSYEKL, per germline. The CDR3 reads CASSQEGLQVGNQPQHF. Here the CDR3 DNA reads TGCGCCAGCAGCCAAGAGGGCCTCCAAGTTGGCAATCAGCCCCAGCATTTT.

The chain couples TRBV6-1 to TRBJ1-6; possibly TRBD1 for D (5 bases). The CDR3 is made up of 16 amino acids. From germline, CDR1 is MNHNS and CDR2 SASEGT. V lost 3 bases, J lost 7 bases, and 16 bases lay in between. The CDR3 sequence: CASSEGEGAENSPLHF. The CDR3 DNA follows: TGTGCCAGCAGTGAGGGTGAAGGGGCAGAAAATTCACCCCTCCACTTT.